This T cell receptor beta chain was obtained from a study of cytomegalovirus exposure and HLA in healthy donors. The CDR3 covers 15 residues. Germline assignment: CDR1 GTSNPN and CDR2 SVGIG (reference sequence). The V segment lost 0 bases and the J segment 2 bases; nucleotides outside the gene matches: 5. For this clone: The antigen is unknown.

Produced via immunoSEQ multiplex PCR; TCRdb's table is partial and in-frame only. The sample contains some 160,000 clones, around nine tenths of which appear only once. Findings and limits, study-wide: Generally TCR sequences proved uncommon, though certain public TCRs appeared in numerous donors. The study flagged some 170 TCR beta chains as cytomegalovirus-associated.

Sequencing input: PBMCs. The TCR sequence derives from a man aged 18 to 29 in good health and CMV-seronegative. This chain connects TRBV30 to TRBJ2-5, with 8 bases lining up with TRBD1. CDR3 DNA: TGTGCCTGGAGTGTAGGACAGGGCGCGCAAGAGACCCAGTACTTC. This gives the protein CAWSVGQGAQETQYF.